The rows below give T cell receptor beta chains drawn from one sample of a study of identical twins. MiXCR was run by TCRdb on the 5' RACE reads, yielding one entry per CDR3 protein. The repertoire holds about 220,000 distinct CDR3 sequences, with roughly 7.1% as singletons. This same sample was also part of a study on T cells expressing NK-cell markers.

Input material: CD8+ T cells sorted from blood. These TCRs come from a woman under 30 in good health. Both conserved end residues are part of each CDR3. D genes are given only for firm matches. Size is omitted from some rows. Given values are once, few, many or a class for expanded clones.

TRBJ2-1 TRBV11-2 few . CASSFPSSYNEQFF TGTGCCAGCAGCTTCCCCAGCTCCTACAATGAGCAGTTCTTC
TRBJ1-1 TRBV20-1 many . CSSSGTEAFF TGCAGTTCGAGTGGGACAGAAGCTTTCTTT
TRBJ2-1 TRBV7-2 many TRBD2 CASCPSGSYNEQFF TGTGCCAGCTGCCCTAGCGGCTCCTACAATGAGCAGTTCTTC
TRBJ1-1 TRBV11-2 many . CASSLDRRATEAFF TGTGCCAGCAGCTTAGATCGGAGGGCCACTGAAGCTTTCTTT
TRBJ2-5 TRBV29-1 . . CSGGGGETQYF TGCAGCGGAGGAGGGGGTGAGACCCAGTACTTC
TRBJ2-1 TRBV6-1 . . CASSKSSYNEQFF TGTGCCAGCAGTAAAAGCTCCTACAATGAGCAGTTCTTC
TRBJ2-7 TRBV25-1 few TRBD2 CASKLAGGAYEQYF TGTGCCAGCAAGCTAGCGGGAGGGGCCTACGAGCAGTACTTC
TRBJ2-3 TRBV6-6 few . CASSPGQDTQYF TGTGCCAGCAGTCCTGGGCAAGATACGCAGTATTTT
TRBJ2-7 TRBV5-1 few . CASSLQDGYEQYF TGCGCCAGCAGCTTGCAGGACGGGTACGAGCAGTACTTC
TRBJ2-3 TRBV7-9 few . CASSETIDTQYF TGTGCCAGCAGCGAAACAATAGATACGCAGTATTTT
TRBJ2-7 TRBV5-1 . . CASSLELADSYEQYF TGCGCCAGCAGCTTGGAGCTAGCTGACTCCTACGAGCAGTACTTC
TRBJ2-7 TRBV4-3 few . CASSQDGHPYEQYF TGCGCCAGCAGCCAAGATGGGCATCCCTACGAGCAGTACTTC
TRBJ2-7 TRBV11-2 many TRBD1 CASSPGTAFEQYF TGTGCCAGCAGCCCTGGGACAGCCTTCGAGCAGTACTTC
TRBJ2-7 TRBV5-1 . . CASSFSLGTAHYEQYF TGCGCCAGCAGCTTCTCATTAGGAACAGCTCACTACGAGCAGTACTTC
TRBJ2-7 TRBV12-3/TRBV12-4 few . CASRWDVYYEQYF TGTGCCAGCCGATGGGACGTATACTACGAGCAGTACTTC
TRBJ2-6 TRBV29-1 few . CSVQDSSGANVLTF TGCAGCGTTCAGGACAGCTCTGGGGCCAACGTCCTGACTTTC
TRBJ2-1 TRBV2 . TRBD1 CASGVQGNNEQFF TGTGCCAGCGGAGTACAGGGGAACAATGAGCAGTTCTTC
TRBJ1-6 TRBV7-9 few . CASNGLDNSPLHF TGTGCCAGCAATGGGCTGGATAATTCTCCCCTCCACTTT
TRBJ2-1 TRBV7-8 . . CASSLTDGTSYNEQFF TGTGCCAGCAGCCTCACAGACGGGACCTCCTACAATGAGCAGTTCTTC
TRBJ1-6 TRBV11-2 few . CASSRFQGGSPLHF TGTGCCAGCAGCCGATTTCAGGGTGGTTCACCCCTCCACTTT
TRBJ2-3 TRBV12-3/TRBV12-4 . . CASSARGDTQYF TGTGCCAGCAGTGCCCGGGGAGATACGCAGTATTTT
TRBJ2-2 TRBV2 many . CAGEGLGDGNTGELFF TGTGCCGGAGAGGGTCTGGGTGACGGCAACACCGGGGAGCTGTTTTTT
TRBJ1-2 TRBV6-1 many . CASSPRTDIFEYGYTF TGTGCCAGCAGTCCTAGGACAGATATATTTGAATATGGCTACACCTTC
TRBJ2-2 TRBV4-3 . . CASSLRLHRGELFF TGCGCCAGCAGCCTCCGACTCCATCGCGGGGAGCTGTTTTTT
TRBJ1-4 TRBV7-2 . . CASSLASATNEKLFF TGTGCCAGCAGCTTAGCCTCCGCAACTAATGAAAAACTGTTTTTT
TRBJ2-5 TRBV6-1 . . CASTDPYQETQYF TGTGCCAGCACCGACCCCTACCAAGAGACCCAGTACTTC
TRBJ1-1 TRBV4-1 . . CASSQQTGMNTEAFF TGCGCCAGCAGCCAACAAACAGGGATGAACACTGAAGCTTTCTTT
TRBJ2-3 TRBV2 many . CASSGVGVSSDTQYF TGTGCCAGCAGTGGCGTAGGAGTATCCTCAGATACGCAGTATTTT
TRBJ2-3 TRBV7-3 . TRBD1 CASSHSPGQGSRSTDTQYF TGTGCCAGCAGCCATTCTCCGGGACAGGGATCCCGAAGCACAGATACGCAGTATTTT
TRBJ2-1 TRBV11-2 few TRBD2 CAGRTSKNEQFF TGTGCAGGCAGGACTAGCAAGAATGAGCAGTTCTTC
TRBJ1-5 TRBV27 many . CASSLLSNQPQHF TGTGCCAGCAGTTTACTTAGCAATCAGCCCCAGCATTTT
TRBJ1-1 TRBV5-1 many . CASRTEMNTEAFF TGCGCCAGCAGGACAGAGATGAACACTGAAGCTTTCTTT
TRBJ2-1 TRBV29-1 few TRBD1 CSAEEGQGGNEQFF TGCAGCGCGGAAGAGGGACAGGGGGGCAATGAGCAGTTCTTC
TRBJ2-7 TRBV15 many . CATSPFAVGWGEQYF TGTGCCACCAGCCCCTTTGCGGTGGGGTGGGGCGAGCAGTACTTC
TRBJ2-1 TRBV5-1 many . CASSLDGYEQFF TGCGCCAGCAGCTTGGATGGCTATGAGCAGTTCTTC
TRBJ2-5 TRBV12-3/TRBV12-4 few . CASDFERGETQYF TGTGCCAGCGATTTCGAGAGAGGGGAGACCCAGTACTTC
TRBJ1-2 TRBV12-3/TRBV12-4 . . CASSLRQAHGYTF TGTGCCAGCAGTTTGAGGCAGGCGCATGGCTACACCTTC
TRBJ2-7 TRBV18 . . CASSRTFGKVDEQYF TGTGCCAGCTCACGAACCTTTGGGAAGGTGGACGAGCAGTACTTC